These T cell receptor beta chains were read from a single sample in a study of blood T cell repertoires in COVID-19. TCRdb's copy holds only in-frame clones and misses some; the assay was immunoSEQ multiplex PCR. Here the sample spans about 110,000 clones, 71% being singletons. Material for sequencing was peripheral blood. Receptors originate from a woman between 35 and 50 years old with acute or convalescent COVID-19. Each CDR3 is given without its conserved first and last residue.

J gene,V gene,CDR3 protein
TRBJ1-1,TRBV5-1,ASSLESNLNTEAF
TRBJ2-5,TRBV7-3,ASSLPTVQTQY
TRBJ1-5,TRBV6-2/TRBV6-3,ASSPTGVHQPQH
TRBJ2-5,TRBV28,ASSTPRLAAVKTQY
TRBJ2-5,TRBV6-5,ASRESMETQY
TRBJ1-6,TRBV6-4,ASSDRDKGSPLH
TRBJ1-4,TRBV2,ASRVAGDEKLF
TRBJ2-5,TRBV2,ASSDHRGTQY
TRBJ1-1,TRBV9,ASSPRVFMNTEAF
TRBJ1-1,TRBV4-1,ASGLNMNTEAF
TRBJ1-6,TRBV14,ASSQATAFYSPLH
TRBJ1-4,TRBV5-4,ASSTPTNEKLF
TRBJ2-5,TRBV5-4,ASSSSGGSQETQY
TRBJ1-5,TRBV5-8,ASSLGTDKNQPQH
TRBJ1-3,TRBV5-4,ASSLDSLSGNTIY
TRBJ2-7,TRBV30,AWTTGSLLAEQY
TRBJ2-3,TRBV24-1,ATSALGAPSTDTQY
TRBJ2-5,TRBV3-1/TRBV3-2,ASSQDWARTQY
TRBJ2-3,TRBV12-1,ASSFPRTSTDTQY
TRBJ1-2,TRBV28,ASRIPGGYGYT
TRBJ2-7,TRBV3-1/TRBV3-2,ASSGTGWGSYEQY
TRBJ2-5,TRBV30,AWEGGETQY
TRBJ1-1,TRBV6-1,ASSDGVEGEAF
TRBJ1-1,TRBV4-1,ASSQRSEYMNTEAF
TRBJ2-1,TRBV18,ASSPGDRGFNEQF
TRBJ2-1,TRBV28,ASWHSTSLNEQF
TRBJ1-2,TRBV7-3,ASSSNQPGQGSDGYT